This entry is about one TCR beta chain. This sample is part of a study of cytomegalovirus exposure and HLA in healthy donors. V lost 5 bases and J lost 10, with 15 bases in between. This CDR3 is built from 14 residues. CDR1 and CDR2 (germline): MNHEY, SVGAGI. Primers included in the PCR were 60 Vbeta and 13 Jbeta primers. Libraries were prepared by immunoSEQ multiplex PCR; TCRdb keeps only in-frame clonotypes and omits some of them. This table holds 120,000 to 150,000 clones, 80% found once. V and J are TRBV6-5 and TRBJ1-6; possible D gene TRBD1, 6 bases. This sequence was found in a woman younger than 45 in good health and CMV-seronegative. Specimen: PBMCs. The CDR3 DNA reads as TGTGCCAGCAGTGGTTCCAGGGGCGGGTCACCCCTCCACTTT. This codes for CASSGSRGGSPLHF.